A selection of T cell receptor beta chains follows, all from one sample in a study of T cell responses to AZD1222 COVID-19 vaccine. Assay: immunoSEQ multiplex PCR; the TCRdb copy retains only in-frame clones and omits some. The repertoire holds around 79,000 clones, with approximately 88% as singletons. The input for sequencing was peripheral blood, taken on day 0 of AZD1222 vaccination. Source of these receptors: an adult in good health. Each CDR3 is given with its conserved first and last residue. The D gene is left open where the match is weak. A clone size is listed for some rows: how often the clone was seen (once, few, many), or a class if it is expanded.

cdr3_length: 14; d_call: .; v_call: TRBV28; clone_size: .; j_call: TRBJ1-5; cdr3_aa: CASREGLINQPQHF; cdr3_nt: TGTGCCAGCAGAGAGGGACTCATTAATCAGCCCCAGCATTTT
cdr3_length: 13; d_call: TRBD2; v_call: TRBV27; clone_size: once; j_call: TRBJ2-7; cdr3_aa: CASSAGLFYEQYF; cdr3_nt: TGTGCCAGCAGTGCGGGACTATTTTACGAGCAGTACTTC
cdr3_length: 14; d_call: TRBD1; v_call: TRBV9; clone_size: .; j_call: TRBJ2-5; cdr3_aa: CASSVARGQETQYF; cdr3_nt: TGTGCCAGCAGCGTAGCCAGGGGGCAAGAGACCCAGTACTTC
cdr3_length: 17; d_call: .; v_call: TRBV18; clone_size: .; j_call: TRBJ1-1; cdr3_aa: CASSPRQVDWQNTEAFF; cdr3_nt: TGTGCCAGCTCACCACGGCAGGTAGATTGGCAGAACACTGAAGCTTTCTTT
cdr3_length: 13; d_call: TRBD1; v_call: TRBV12-3/TRBV12-4; clone_size: .; j_call: TRBJ1-2; cdr3_aa: CASSLDRGFGYTF; cdr3_nt: TGTGCCAGCAGTTTAGACAGGGGGTTTGGCTACACCTTC
cdr3_length: 16; d_call: .; v_call: TRBV6-1; clone_size: .; j_call: TRBJ1-1; cdr3_aa: CASSDITRTANTEAFF; cdr3_nt: TGTGCCAGCAGTGATATCACTAGGACAGCTAACACTGAAGCTTTCTTT
cdr3_length: 13; d_call: .; v_call: TRBV3-1/TRBV3-2; clone_size: .; j_call: TRBJ1-3; cdr3_aa: CASSVPPGNTIYF; cdr3_nt: TGTGCCAGCAGCGTCCCCCCCGGAAACACCATATATTTT
cdr3_length: 14; d_call: TRBD2; v_call: TRBV6-4; clone_size: .; j_call: TRBJ2-7; cdr3_aa: CASSEVAGGREQYF; cdr3_nt: TGTGCCAGCAGTGAAGTAGCGGGAGGACGAGAGCAGTACTTC
cdr3_length: 13; d_call: .; v_call: TRBV9; clone_size: .; j_call: TRBJ1-2; cdr3_aa: CASRGRGNYGYTF; cdr3_nt: TGTGCCAGCAGGGGACGGGGAAACTATGGCTACACCTTC
cdr3_length: 15; d_call: .; v_call: TRBV6-5; clone_size: .; j_call: TRBJ2-7; cdr3_aa: CASSYSKGQGYEQYF; cdr3_nt: TGTGCCAGCAGTTACTCCAAAGGCCAGGGGTACGAGCAGTACTTC
cdr3_length: 14; d_call: TRBD1; v_call: TRBV28; clone_size: .; j_call: TRBJ2-7; cdr3_aa: CASSSGQVSYEQYF; cdr3_nt: TGTGCCAGCAGTTCCGGACAGGTCTCCTACGAGCAGTACTTC
cdr3_length: 15; d_call: TRBD2; v_call: TRBV28; clone_size: .; j_call: TRBJ2-1; cdr3_aa: CASSAPGLAANEQFF; cdr3_nt: TGTGCCAGCAGCGCTCCGGGACTAGCGGCCAATGAGCAGTTCTTC
cdr3_length: 11; d_call: .; v_call: TRBV3-1/TRBV3-2; clone_size: .; j_call: TRBJ2-3; cdr3_aa: CVVGSTDTQYF; cdr3_nt: TGTGTTGTTGGGAGCACAGATACGCAGTATTTT
cdr3_length: 20; d_call: .; v_call: TRBV18; clone_size: .; j_call: TRBJ2-2; cdr3_aa: CASSRVVTQKGSANTGELFF; cdr3_nt: TGTGCCAGCTCACGGGTGGTTACACAAAAGGGCTCCGCGAACACCGGGGAGCTGTTTTTT
cdr3_length: 14; d_call: TRBD1; v_call: TRBV9; clone_size: .; j_call: TRBJ1-1; cdr3_aa: CASSGTQGFTEAFF; cdr3_nt: TGTGCCAGCAGCGGCACACAGGGGTTCACTGAAGCTTTCTTT
cdr3_length: 12; d_call: .; v_call: TRBV30; clone_size: .; j_call: TRBJ1-2; cdr3_aa: CAWSADSYGYTF; cdr3_nt: TGTGCCTGGAGCGCGGACAGCTATGGCTACACCTTC
cdr3_length: 18; d_call: .; v_call: TRBV7-2; clone_size: .; j_call: TRBJ1-2; cdr3_aa: CASSYLRSTGRANYGYTF; cdr3_nt: TGTGCCAGCAGCTACCTCAGATCGACAGGAAGAGCTAACTATGGCTACACCTTC
cdr3_length: 14; d_call: TRBD1; v_call: TRBV30; clone_size: .; j_call: TRBJ1-5; cdr3_aa: CAWTITGDNQPQHF; cdr3_nt: TGTGCCTGGACCATCACAGGGGACAATCAGCCCCAGCATTTT
cdr3_length: 17; d_call: TRBD2; v_call: TRBV2; clone_size: .; j_call: TRBJ2-2; cdr3_aa: CASKSGLAGSITGELFF; cdr3_nt: TGTGCCAGCAAGTCAGGACTAGCGGGGAGCATCACCGGGGAGCTGTTTTTT
cdr3_length: 16; d_call: TRBD1; v_call: TRBV7-9; clone_size: .; j_call: TRBJ2-2; cdr3_aa: CASSLLSDRATGELFF; cdr3_nt: TGTGCCAGCAGCTTATTAAGTGACAGGGCCACCGGGGAGCTGTTTTTT